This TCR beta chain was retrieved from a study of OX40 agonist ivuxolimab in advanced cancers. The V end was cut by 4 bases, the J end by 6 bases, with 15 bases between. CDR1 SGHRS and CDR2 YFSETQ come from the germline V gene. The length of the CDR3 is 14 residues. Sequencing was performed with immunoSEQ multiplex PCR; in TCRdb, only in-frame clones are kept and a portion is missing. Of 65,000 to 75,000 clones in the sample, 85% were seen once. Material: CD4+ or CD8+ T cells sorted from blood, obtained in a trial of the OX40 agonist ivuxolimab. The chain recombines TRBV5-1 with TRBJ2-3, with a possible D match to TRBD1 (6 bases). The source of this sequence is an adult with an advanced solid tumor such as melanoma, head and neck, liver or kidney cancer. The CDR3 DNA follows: TGCGCCAGCAGCAGAGACAGGTTGGCGGATACGCAGTATTTT. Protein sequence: CASSRDRLADTQYF.